The present entry profiles one T cell receptor beta chain with its context. The data are from a study of blood T cell repertoires in COVID-19. For the study at large: COVID-19 samples from acute and convalescent phases originated in the United States, Italy and Spain. T cells, B-cell-depleted T cells, or PBMCs supplied cDNA or gDNA.

The germline V gene encodes CDR1 MGHRA and CDR2 YSYEKL. V was trimmed by 3 bases and J by 2 bases, leaving 11 bases between them. The CDR3 runs to 16 residues. Original processing methods: Estimates of nucleated cell counts were drawn from the amplification of reference gene primers. The method was immunoSEQ multiplex PCR; TCRdb's version includes in-frame clones alone and lacks a portion of them. Clone size and the V and J calls come from that table; the DNA yielded D and trimming. The data show around 190,000 clones, with around 79% seen just once and roughly 12% held by the top ten. This receptor was taken from a woman in her forties or fifties with acute or convalescent COVID-19. The chain carries TRBV4-1 and TRBJ2-6; D might be TRBD1 (6 bases). Material: peripheral blood. CDR3 in amino acids: CASSHEKGAGANVLTF. The CDR3 nucleotides read TGCGCCAGCAGCCACGAGAAGGGGGCTGGGGCCAACGTCCTGACTTTC.